A selection of T cell receptor beta chains follows, all from one sample in a study of identical twins. MiXCR was run by TCRdb on the 5' RACE reads, yielding one entry per CDR3 protein. Found here are some 660,000 distinct CDR3 sequences, over 8.5% of them singletons; the top ten hold roughly 0.97%. In addition, the sample was reused for a study of yellow fever vaccine responses in identical twins.

The sequenced sample consisted of PBMCs. The source of these receptors is a woman between 18 and 29 years old in good health. The CDR3 runs from the conserved cysteine through the conserved F or W. D genes are given only for firm matches. Size is stated for part of the rows, as once, few or many counts, or as a class when the clone is expanded.

>TRBJ2-1|TRBV29-1|TRBD1|many
CSVEGQGAYNEQFF
TGCAGCGTTGAGGGGCAGGGGGCCTATAATGAGCAGTTCTTC
>TRBJ2-3|TRBV5-5|TRBD1|few
CASSLPTGHSPDTQYF
TGTGCCAGCAGCTTGCCGACAGGGCATAGTCCCGATACGCAGTATTTT
>TRBJ2-7|TRBV5-1|TRBD2|NA
CASSGLAGGLDEQYF
TGCGCCAGCAGTGGACTAGCGGGGGGGCTTGACGAGCAGTACTTC
>TRBJ2-1|TRBV5-1|TRBD2|NA
CASSLEVRGDEQFF
TGCGCCAGCAGCTTGGAGGTCCGGGGGGATGAGCAGTTCTTC
>TRBJ1-6|TRBV12-3/TRBV12-4|TRBD1|NA
CASRWTGLSSPLHF
TGTGCCAGCAGATGGACAGGGCTGAGTTCACCCCTCCACTTT
>TRBJ2-7|TRBV7-9|TRBD1|many
CASSQGGTGDEQYF
TGTGCCAGCAGCCAGGGGGGGACAGGGGACGAGCAGTACTTC
>TRBJ2-6|TRBV5-1|NA|few
CASSPGWTQVSSGANVLTF
TGCGCCAGCAGCCCCGGATGGACTCAAGTTAGCTCTGGGGCCAACGTCCTGACTTTC
>TRBJ2-7|TRBV19|NA|few
CASSISDTYEQYF
TGTGCCAGTAGTATATCCGACACTTACGAGCAGTACTTC
>TRBJ2-7|TRBV20-1|TRBD1|NA
CSAPDRSGESLSRLYEQYF
TGCAGTGCCCCGGACAGGTCTGGGGAGAGTCTTTCCCGACTCTACGAGCAGTACTTC
>TRBJ1-1|TRBV28|NA|NA
CASSPGQVLEAFF
TGTGCCAGCAGCCCAGGACAAGTACTTGAAGCTTTCTTT
>TRBJ2-7|TRBV25-1|NA|NA
CASSELGQGVYEQYF
TGTGCCAGCAGTGAATTGGGGCAGGGAGTCTACGAGCAGTACTTC
>TRBJ2-2|TRBV6-2/TRBV6-3|NA|NA
CASSLMTGTGELFF
TGTGCCAGCAGTTTGATGACAGGCACCGGGGAGCTGTTTTTT
>TRBJ2-7|TRBV6-2/TRBV6-3|NA|many
CASSYFDEQYF
TGTGCCAGCAGTTACTTCGACGAGCAGTACTTC
>TRBJ2-5|TRBV9|NA|many
CASSVAPLMGTQYF
TGTGCCAGCAGCGTAGCTCCACTTATGGGGACCCAGTACTTC
>TRBJ2-1|TRBV5-1|TRBD1|NA
CASSLGVQGAGNEQFF
TGCGCCAGCAGCCTGGGGGTCCAGGGGGCCGGAAATGAGCAGTTCTTC
>TRBJ2-1|TRBV4-3|NA|NA
CASSQDWEANEQFF
TGCGCCAGCAGCCAAGATTGGGAAGCGAATGAGCAGTTCTTC
>TRBJ2-2|TRBV2|NA|few
CASSHGGSSSTGELFF
TGTGCCAGCAGCCACGGGGGTTCATCAAGCACCGGGGAGCTGTTTTTT
>TRBJ2-3|TRBV10-2|NA|few
CASMPLDGTDTQYF
TGCGCCAGCATGCCCCTCGACGGCACAGATACGCAGTATTTT
>TRBJ2-3|TRBV15|NA|NA
CATSREQGGTDTQYF
TGTGCCACCAGCAGAGAACAGGGCGGCACAGATACGCAGTATTTT
>TRBJ2-7|TRBV5-1|TRBD1|NA
CASSWETGGEQYF
TGCGCCAGCAGCTGGGAGACAGGGGGCGAGCAGTACTTC
>TRBJ1-5|TRBV28|NA|few
CAINGGARKRFQPQHF
TGTGCTATTAACGGGGGGGCGCGAAAAAGATTTCAGCCCCAGCATTTT
>TRBJ2-2|TRBV5-6|NA|many
CASSSIGNLWTGELFF
TGTGCCAGCAGCTCCATCGGGAACTTATGGACCGGGGAGCTGTTTTTT
>TRBJ1-6|TRBV28|TRBD1|NA
CASSPPGTGGKNSPLHF
TGTGCCAGCAGTCCACCCGGGACAGGGGGTAAAAATTCACCCCTCCACTTT
>TRBJ2-2|TRBV6-2/TRBV6-3|TRBD1|NA
CASSPTGQSNTGELFF
TGTGCCAGCAGTCCGACGGGACAGTCGAACACCGGGGAGCTGTTTTTT
>TRBJ2-1|TRBV9|TRBD2|many
CASSVSAGGYNEQFF
TGTGCCAGCAGCGTCAGCGCGGGGGGATACAATGAGCAGTTCTTC
>TRBJ1-1|TRBV15|NA|NA
CATSRAGALITEAFF
TGTGCCACCAGCAGAGCGGGGGCGCTGATCACTGAAGCTTTCTTT
>TRBJ1-1|TRBV20-1|NA|NA
CSARPTRGNTEAFF
TGCAGTGCTAGACCGACCCGAGGGAACACTGAAGCTTTCTTT
>TRBJ2-2|TRBV4-2|TRBD2|NA
CASSQVLLAGAGGELFF
TGTGCCAGCAGCCAAGTACTACTAGCGGGGGCGGGCGGGGAGCTGTTTTTT
>TRBJ2-1|TRBV5-4|NA|few
CASSLEIGAANEQFF
TGTGCCAGCAGCTTGGAGATAGGGGCCGCCAATGAGCAGTTCTTC
>TRBJ2-2|TRBV4-3|NA|few
CASSIRTANTGELFF
TGCGCCAGCTCGATAAGGACAGCGAACACCGGGGAGCTGTTTTTT
>TRBJ1-1|TRBV25-1|TRBD1|many
CASSAGGGTEAFF
TGTGCCAGCAGTGCAGGGGGCGGCACTGAAGCTTTCTTT
>TRBJ1-2|TRBV7-2|NA|NA
CASSTGDTPHGGYTF
TGTGCCAGCAGCACTGGGGACACCCCACATGGGGGCTACACCTTC
>TRBJ2-3|TRBV7-2|NA|few
CASSSHREGNTQYF
TGTGCCAGCAGCTCCCACCGCGAAGGGAATACGCAGTATTTT
>TRBJ2-1|TRBV5-1|NA|many
CASSLSGDSYNEQFF
TGCGCCAGCAGCTTGTCAGGAGACAGTTACAATGAGCAGTTCTTC
>TRBJ2-5|TRBV20-1|TRBD2|NA
CSARAGGWLAVYQETQYF
TGCAGTGCTAGGGCCGGGGGGTGGCTAGCGGTGTACCAAGAGACCCAGTACTTC
>TRBJ1-2|TRBV5-1|TRBD1|few
CASSQRTGARGGYTF
TGCGCCAGCAGCCAACGGACAGGGGCCCGTGGAGGCTACACCTTC
>TRBJ2-7|TRBV7-2|NA|NA
CASRLQRSSYEQYF
TGTGCCAGCAGATTGCAACGGAGCTCCTACGAGCAGTACTTC
>TRBJ1-4|TRBV6-5|NA|many
CASSYIGGALFF
TGTGCCAGCAGTTACATCGGGGGCGCCCTGTTTTTT
>TRBJ1-2|TRBV20-1|TRBD1|NA
CSATPDRGQGYGYTF
TGCAGTGCTACCCCGGACAGGGGCCAAGGGTATGGCTACACCTTC
>TRBJ1-1|TRBV7-8|NA|NA
CASTERWVNTEAFF
TGTGCCAGCACAGAACGGTGGGTAAACACTGAAGCTTTCTTT
>TRBJ2-7|TRBV2|NA|many
CASTKGLLYEQYF
TGTGCCAGCACTAAGGGGCTGCTCTACGAGCAGTACTTC
>TRBJ2-3|TRBV5-1|TRBD2|NA
CATQVVAGSDTQYF
TGCGCCACGCAGGTAGTAGCGGGATCGGATACGCAGTATTTT
>TRBJ2-7|TRBV29-1|NA|many
CSVVSPLSESYEQYF
TGCAGCGTTGTATCCCCGTTGTCCGAGTCCTACGAGCAGTACTTC
>TRBJ1-2|TRBV7-2|NA|few
CASSSPSALAGYTF
TGTGCCAGCAGCTCCCCATCTGCGCTTGCTGGCTACACCTTC
>TRBJ2-7|TRBV25-1|TRBD2|NA
CASSEPFSGRYEQYF
TGTGCCAGCAGTGAACCCTTTAGCGGGAGATACGAGCAGTACTTC
>TRBJ2-7|TRBV3-1|NA|NA
CASSPRSGNEQYF
TGTGCCAGCAGCCCCCGTTCTGGAAACGAGCAGTACTTC
>TRBJ1-2|TRBV7-8|TRBD1|many
CASSLEVRTGVSNPGYTF
TGTGCCAGCAGCTTAGAAGTTCGGACAGGGGTTTCAAACCCTGGCTACACCTTC
>TRBJ1-1|TRBV6-4|NA|NA
CASSDSIRGRTEAFF
TGTGCCAGCAGTGACTCGATAAGGGGGAGGACTGAAGCTTTCTTT
>TRBJ2-1|TRBV4-2|TRBD2|NA
CASSHPGTTDNEQFF
TGTGCCAGCAGCCATCCCGGGACTACGGACAATGAGCAGTTCTTC
>TRBJ2-1|TRBV6-1|NA|few
CASKGMLDEQFF
TGTGCCAGCAAGGGAATGCTAGATGAGCAGTTCTTC
>TRBJ2-2|TRBV2|TRBD2|few
CATAPLAGVFGELFF
TGTGCCACCGCGCCCCTAGCGGGAGTATTCGGGGAGCTGTTTTTT
>TRBJ1-1|TRBV3-1|NA|few
CASSRTPGAGSTEAFF
TGTGCCAGCAGCCGAACACCGGGGGCGGGGAGCACTGAAGCTTTCTTT
>TRBJ2-1|TRBV5-1|NA|NA
CASSTRSEQFF
TGCGCCAGCAGCACCAGATCTGAGCAGTTCTTC
>TRBJ2-3|TRBV14|NA|many
CASRRGATDTQYF
TGTGCCAGCAGGAGAGGCGCCACAGATACGCAGTATTTT
>TRBJ2-7|TRBV12-3/TRBV12-4|TRBD1|many
CASSSRQGSEQYF
TGTGCCAGCAGTTCCCGACAGGGAAGCGAGCAGTACTTC